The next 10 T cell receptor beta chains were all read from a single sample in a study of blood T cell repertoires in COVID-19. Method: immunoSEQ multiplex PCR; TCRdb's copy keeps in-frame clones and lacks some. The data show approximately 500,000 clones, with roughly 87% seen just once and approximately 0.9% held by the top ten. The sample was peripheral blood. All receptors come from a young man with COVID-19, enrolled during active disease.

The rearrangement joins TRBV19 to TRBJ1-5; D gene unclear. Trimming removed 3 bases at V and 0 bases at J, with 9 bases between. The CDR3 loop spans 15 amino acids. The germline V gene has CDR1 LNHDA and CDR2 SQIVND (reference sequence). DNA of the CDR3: TGTGCCAGTAGTATTTTCGGGGTTAGCAATCAGCCCCAGCATTTT. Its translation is CASSIFGVSNQPQHF.

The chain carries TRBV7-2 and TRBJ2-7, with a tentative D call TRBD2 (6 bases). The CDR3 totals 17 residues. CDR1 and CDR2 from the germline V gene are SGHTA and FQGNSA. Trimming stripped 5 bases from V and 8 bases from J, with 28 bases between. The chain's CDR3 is CASSATTPRGGRCQQYF. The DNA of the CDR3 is TGTGCCAGCAGCGCGACCACCCCAAGGGGAGGTAGGTGTCAGCAGTACTTC.

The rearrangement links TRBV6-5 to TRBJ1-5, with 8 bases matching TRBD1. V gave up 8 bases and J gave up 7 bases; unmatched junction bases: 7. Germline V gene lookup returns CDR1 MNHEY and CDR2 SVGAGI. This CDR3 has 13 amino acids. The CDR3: CASHGTGGQPQHF. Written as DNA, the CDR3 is TGTGCCAGCCACGGGACAGGAGGGCAGCCCCAGCATTTT.

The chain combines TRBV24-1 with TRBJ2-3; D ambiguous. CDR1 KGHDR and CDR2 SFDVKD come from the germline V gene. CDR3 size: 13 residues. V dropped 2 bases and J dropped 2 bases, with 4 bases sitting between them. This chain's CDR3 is CATSDSVTDTQYF. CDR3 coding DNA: TGTGCCACCAGTGATTCGGTCACAGATACGCAGTATTTT.

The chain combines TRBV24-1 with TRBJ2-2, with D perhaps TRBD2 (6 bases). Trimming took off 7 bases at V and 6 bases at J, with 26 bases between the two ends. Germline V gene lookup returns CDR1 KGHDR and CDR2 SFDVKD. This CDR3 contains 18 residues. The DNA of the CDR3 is TGTGCCACCAGGGATAGCCCGCGCGGGGTGCGTATGTCCGGGGAGCTGTTTTTT. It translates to CATRDSPRGVRMSGELFF.

The chain's CDR3 is CASRGNGGETQYF. The CDR3 region has the DNA TGTGCCAGTAGGGGAAATGGAGGGGAGACCCAGTACTTC. The chain combines TRBV2 with TRBJ2-5; possibly TRBD2 for D (6 bases). Germline assignment: CDR1 SNHLY and CDR2 FYNNEI. The V gene lost 9 bases and the J gene lost 5 bases, with 16 bases spanning the gap. The CDR3 consists of 13 residues.

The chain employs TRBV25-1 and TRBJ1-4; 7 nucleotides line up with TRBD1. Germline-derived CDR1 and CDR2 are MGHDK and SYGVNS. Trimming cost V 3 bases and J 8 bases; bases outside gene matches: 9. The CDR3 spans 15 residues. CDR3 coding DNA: TGTGCCAGCAGTGATCCCAGGGGGACTTCCGAAAAACTGTTTTTT. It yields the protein CASSDPRGTSEKLFF.

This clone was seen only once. Here the CDR3 reads CATQRPIIAGGSDTQYF. The CDR3 DNA reads as TGTGCCACACAGAGACCCATAATAGCGGGGGGGTCAGATACGCAGTATTTT. The V and J genes are TRBV21-1 and TRBJ2-3; the table's D gene call, TRBD2, was not cross checked with the DNA. TRBV21-1 is tagged as a pseudogene. The CDR3 is 17 residues long.

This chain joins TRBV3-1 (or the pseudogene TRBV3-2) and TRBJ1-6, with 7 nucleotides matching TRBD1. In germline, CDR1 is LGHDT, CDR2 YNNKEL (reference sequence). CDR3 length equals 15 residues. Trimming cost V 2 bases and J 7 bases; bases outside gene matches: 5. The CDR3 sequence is CASSQNRGPNSPLHF. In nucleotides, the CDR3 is TGTGCCAGCAGCCAAAACAGGGGACCAAATTCACCCCTCCACTTT.

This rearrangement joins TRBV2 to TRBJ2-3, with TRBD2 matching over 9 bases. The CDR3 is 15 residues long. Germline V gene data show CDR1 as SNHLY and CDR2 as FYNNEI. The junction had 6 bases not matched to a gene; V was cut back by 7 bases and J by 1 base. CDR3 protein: CASKGTSSGTDTQYF. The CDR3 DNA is TGTGCCAGCAAAGGGACTAGCTCCGGCACAGATACGCAGTATTTT.